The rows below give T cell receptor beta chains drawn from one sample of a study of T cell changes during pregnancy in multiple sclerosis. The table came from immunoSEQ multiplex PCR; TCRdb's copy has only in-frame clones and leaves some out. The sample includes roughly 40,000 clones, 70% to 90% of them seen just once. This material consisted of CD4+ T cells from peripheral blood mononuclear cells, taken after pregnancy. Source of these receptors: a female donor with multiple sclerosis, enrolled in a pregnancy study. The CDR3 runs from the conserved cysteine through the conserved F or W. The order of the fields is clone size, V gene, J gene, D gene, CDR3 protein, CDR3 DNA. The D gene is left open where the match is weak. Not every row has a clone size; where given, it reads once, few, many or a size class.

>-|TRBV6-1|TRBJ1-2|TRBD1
CASRAPGQGADGYTF
TGTGCCAGCAGGGCACCGGGACAGGGGGCCGATGGCTACACCTTC
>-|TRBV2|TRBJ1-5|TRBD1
CASNTDRGYQPQHF
TGTGCCAGCAATACCGACAGGGGTTATCAGCCCCAGCATTTT
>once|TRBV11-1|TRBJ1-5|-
CASSPLGLNQPQHF
TGTGCCAGCAGCCCCCTGGGGCTGAATCAGCCCCAGCATTTT
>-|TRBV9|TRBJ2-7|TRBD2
CASSVGAAGDYEQYF
TGTGCCAGCAGCGTAGGGGCAGCGGGGGACTACGAGCAGTACTTC
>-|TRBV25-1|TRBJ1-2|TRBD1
CASRDRGLANYGYTF
TGTGCCAGCAGGGACAGGGGGCTCGCTAACTATGGCTACACCTTC
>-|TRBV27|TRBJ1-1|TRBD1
CASATGAGDTEAFF
TGTGCCAGCGCCACAGGGGCGGGTGACACTGAAGCTTTCTTT
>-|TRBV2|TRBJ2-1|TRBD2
CASSSTGTRSYNEQFF
TGTGCCAGCAGTTCCACCGGGACTAGGTCCTACAATGAGCAGTTCTTC
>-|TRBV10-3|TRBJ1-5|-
CAISVGSNQPQHF
TGTGCCATCAGTGTCGGTAGCAATCAGCCCCAGCATTTT
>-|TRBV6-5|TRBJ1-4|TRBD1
CASSYQPTTGVSKLFF
TGTGCCAGCAGTTACCAACCCACGACAGGGGTGTCAAAACTGTTTTTT
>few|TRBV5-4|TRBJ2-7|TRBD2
CASSLKAGGPGLENEQYF
TGTGCCAGCAGCTTGAAGGCGGGGGGGCCGGGCCTGGAAAACGAGCAGTACTTC
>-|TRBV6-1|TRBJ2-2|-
CASSEAWTSFPGLNTGELFF
TGTGCCAGCAGTGAAGCGTGGACCTCGTTTCCGGGACTCAACACCGGGGAGCTGTTTTTT
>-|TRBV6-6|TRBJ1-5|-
CASSSYGEGNQPQHF
TGTGCCAGCAGTTCTTACGGGGAGGGAAATCAGCCCCAGCATTTT
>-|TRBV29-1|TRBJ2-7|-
CSVGNAVYEQYF
TGCAGCGTTGGAAACGCGGTGTACGAGCAGTACTTC
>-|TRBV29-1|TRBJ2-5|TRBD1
CSVVPGQVRETQYF
TGCAGCGTTGTCCCGGGACAGGTCCGAGAGACCCAGTACTTC
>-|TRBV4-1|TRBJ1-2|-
CASSPDGVLYGYTF
TGCGCCAGCAGCCCCGACGGAGTCCTCTATGGCTACACCTTC
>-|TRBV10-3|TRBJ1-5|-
CAISESMGSGLDQPQHF
TGTGCCATCAGTGAGTCGATGGGCAGCGGTTTGGATCAGCCCCAGCATTTT
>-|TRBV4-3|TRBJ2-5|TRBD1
CASSPLGAGGDETQYF
TGCGCCAGCAGCCCGCTTGGGGCAGGGGGCGATGAGACCCAGTACTTC
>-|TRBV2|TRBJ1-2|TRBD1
CASRLGQGAGSNYGYTF
TGTGCCAGCCGGCTAGGACAGGGGGCAGGATCTAACTATGGCTACACCTTC
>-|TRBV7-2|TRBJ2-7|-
CASSLGVGYEQYF
TGTGCCAGCAGCTTAGGTGTCGGCTACGAGCAGTACTTC
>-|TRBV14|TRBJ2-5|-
CASSQVQVGTQYF
TGTGCCAGCAGCCAAGTACAGGTGGGGACCCAGTACTTC
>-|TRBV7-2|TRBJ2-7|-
CASSSRHSYEQYF
TGTGCCAGCAGCTCCAGGCACTCCTACGAGCAGTACTTC
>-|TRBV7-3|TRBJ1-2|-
CASSLRQVDTAYF
TGTGCCAGCAGCTTAAGACAAGTAGACACCGCCTACTTC
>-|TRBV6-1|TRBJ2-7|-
CASRQDPSSYEQYF
TGTGCCAGCAGACAGGATCCAAGCTCCTACGAGCAGTACTTC
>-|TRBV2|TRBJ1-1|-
CASSDDSYTEAFF
TGTGCCAGCAGTGACGACAGCTACACTGAAGCTTTCTTT
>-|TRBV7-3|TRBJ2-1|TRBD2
CASSPLGGGNEQFF
TGTGCCAGCAGCCCCCTGGGGGGGGGCAATGAGCAGTTCTTC
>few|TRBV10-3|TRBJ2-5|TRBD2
CAISGLAGVGTQYF
TGTGCCATCAGTGGACTAGCGGGGGTAGGAACCCAGTACTTC
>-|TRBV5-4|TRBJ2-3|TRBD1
CASSRGTGSSDTQYF
TGTGCCAGCAGCAGGGGGACAGGGTCATCAGATACGCAGTATTTT
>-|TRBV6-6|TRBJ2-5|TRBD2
CANSPGLAAQETQYF
TGTGCCAACTCTCCGGGACTAGCGGCCCAAGAGACCCAGTACTTC
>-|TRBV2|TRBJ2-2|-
CASSDGRGTGELFF
TGTGCCAGCAGTGACGGACGGGGGACCGGGGAGCTGTTTTTT
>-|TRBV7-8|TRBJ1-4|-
CASSAHRVPSPNEKLFF
TGTGCCAGCAGCGCACACAGGGTCCCTTCACCTAATGAAAAACTGTTTTTT
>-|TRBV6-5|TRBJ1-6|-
CASKKVTHNSPLHF
TGTGCCAGCAAAAAAGTTACACACAATTCACCCCTCCACTTT
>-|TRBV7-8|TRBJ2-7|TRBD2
CASSGLAAYEQYF
TGTGCCAGCAGTGGACTAGCGGCCTACGAGCAGTACTTC
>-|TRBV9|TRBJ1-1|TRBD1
CASSVRTGPTEAFF
TGTGCCAGCAGCGTACGGACAGGCCCAACTGAAGCTTTCTTT
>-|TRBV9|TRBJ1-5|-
CASSVDTDQPQHF
TGTGCCAGCAGCGTAGATACAGATCAGCCCCAGCATTTT
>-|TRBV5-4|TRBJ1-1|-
CASSLGQVWSEAFF
TGTGCCAGCAGCTTGGGACAGGTTTGGTCCGAAGCTTTCTTT
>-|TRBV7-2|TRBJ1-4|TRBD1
CASRKDTGGGEKLFF
TGTGCCAGCAGGAAAGATACAGGGGGCGGTGAAAAACTGTTTTTT
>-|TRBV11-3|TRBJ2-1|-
CASSSGRGARLLNEQFF
TGTGCCAGCAGCTCCGGCCGGGGGGCCCGACTCCTCAATGAGCAGTTCTTC
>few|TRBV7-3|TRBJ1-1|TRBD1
CASSPTGTVATEAFF
TGTGCCAGCAGCCCTACGGGGACAGTAGCTACTGAAGCTTTCTTT